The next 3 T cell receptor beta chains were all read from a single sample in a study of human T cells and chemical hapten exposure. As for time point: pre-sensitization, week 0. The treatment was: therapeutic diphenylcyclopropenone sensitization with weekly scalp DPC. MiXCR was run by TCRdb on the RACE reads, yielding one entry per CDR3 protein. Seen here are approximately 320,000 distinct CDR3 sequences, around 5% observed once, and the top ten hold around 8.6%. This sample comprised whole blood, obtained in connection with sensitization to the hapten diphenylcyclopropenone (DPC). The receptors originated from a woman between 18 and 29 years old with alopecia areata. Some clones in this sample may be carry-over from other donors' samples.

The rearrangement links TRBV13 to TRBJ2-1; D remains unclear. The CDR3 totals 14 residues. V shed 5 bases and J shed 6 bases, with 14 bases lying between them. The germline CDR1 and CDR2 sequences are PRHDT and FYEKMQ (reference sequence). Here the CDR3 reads CASSPHPSSNEQFF. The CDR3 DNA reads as TGTGCCAGCAGCCCCCATCCCAGCAGCAATGAGCAGTTCTTC.

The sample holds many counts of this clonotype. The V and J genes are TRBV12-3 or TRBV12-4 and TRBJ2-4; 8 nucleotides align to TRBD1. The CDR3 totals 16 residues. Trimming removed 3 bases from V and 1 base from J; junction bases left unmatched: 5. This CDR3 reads CASSFRDRSAKNIQYF. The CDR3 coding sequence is TGTGCCAGCAGTTTTCGGGACAGGTCGGCCAAAAACATTCAGTACTTC.

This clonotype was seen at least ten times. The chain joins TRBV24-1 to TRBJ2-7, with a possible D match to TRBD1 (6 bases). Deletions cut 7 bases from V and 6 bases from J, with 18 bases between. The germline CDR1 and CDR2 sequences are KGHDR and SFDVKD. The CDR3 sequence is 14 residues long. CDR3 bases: TGTGCCACCAGCGTAACAGGGATCCGGGTCGAGCAGTACTTC. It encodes CATSVTGIRVEQYF.